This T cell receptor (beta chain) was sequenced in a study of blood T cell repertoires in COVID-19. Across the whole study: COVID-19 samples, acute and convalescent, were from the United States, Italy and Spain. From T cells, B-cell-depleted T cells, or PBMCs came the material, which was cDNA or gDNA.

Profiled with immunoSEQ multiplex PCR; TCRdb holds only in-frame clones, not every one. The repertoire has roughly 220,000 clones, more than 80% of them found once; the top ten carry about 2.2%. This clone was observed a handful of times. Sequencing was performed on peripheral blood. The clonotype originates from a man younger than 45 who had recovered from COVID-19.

The CDR3 DNA sequence: TGTGCCAGCAGCTTAGGGCGGGGCTACGCAGATACGCAGTATTTT. Its protein product is CASSLGRGYADTQYF. The J gene is TRBJ2-3, the V gene TRBV7-2, with D tentatively TRBD2 (6 bases). CDR3 length: 15 residues. The V end was cut by 1 base, the J end by 4 bases, with 12 bases between. Germline V gene sequence: CDR1 SGHTA, CDR2 FQGNSA.